A selection of T cell receptor beta chains follows, all from one sample in a study of blood T cell repertoires in COVID-19. Clones were read by immunoSEQ multiplex PCR, and TCRdb kept only the in-frame ones, dropping some. The sample includes hundreds of thousands of clones, approximately 89% of them seen just once. The specimen sequenced was PBMCs or T cells enriched from blood (not recorded which). Receptors were obtained from a middle-aged man in a cohort exposed to, infected with or recovered from COVID-19 (not recorded which). Both conserved end residues are part of each CDR3. A D gene is named only where the DNA matches it firmly. Size is omitted from some rows. Given values are once, few, many or a class for expanded clones.

v_gene	d_gene	abundance	j_gene	CDR3aa	CDR3nt
TRBV5-6	-	-	TRBJ1-1	CASSFERGTEAFF	TGTGCCAGCAGCTTTGAGAGAGGCACTGAAGCTTTCTTT
TRBV7-7	-	-	TRBJ2-5	CASSPDRGPEETQYF	TGTGCCAGCAGCCCGGACAGAGGGCCTGAGGAGACCCAGTACTTC
TRBV30	-	-	TRBJ1-4	CAWSREVREKLFF	TGTGCCTGGAGTCGGGAGGTCCGGGAAAAACTGTTTTTT
TRBV20-1	-	-	TRBJ1-6	CSASGGGVNNSPLHF	TGCAGTGCTAGTGGGGGGGGCGTTAATAATTCACCCCTCCACTTT
TRBV18	TRBD1	-	TRBJ2-7	CASSEDRVPSYEQYF	TGTGCCAGCTCAGAGGACAGGGTCCCCTCCTACGAGCAGTACTTC
TRBV6-5	-	once	TRBJ2-2	CASSHYPAGELFF	TGTGCCAGCAGTCACTATCCCGCCGGGGAGCTGTTTTTT
TRBV28	TRBD1	-	TRBJ1-2	CASSLGTGGYGYTF	TGTGCCAGCAGTTTGGGGACAGGGGGGTATGGCTACACCTTC
TRBV7-9	-	-	TRBJ1-2	CASSLGAAGLYGYTF	TGTGCCAGCAGCTTAGGGGCCGCGGGGCTCTATGGCTACACCTTC
TRBV6-5	-	-	TRBJ1-6	CASQTGYSPLHF	TGTGCCAGCCAAACAGGTTATTCACCCCTCCACTTT
TRBV4-2	TRBD1	-	TRBJ1-2	CASSQQGAATNYGYTF	TGTGCCAGCAGCCAGCAGGGGGCCGCGACTAACTATGGCTACACCTTC
TRBV29-1	TRBD1	-	TRBJ1-2	CSVGAGGIGGYTF	TGCAGCGTTGGGGCAGGGGGCATCGGTGGCTACACCTTC
TRBV20-1	-	-	TRBJ2-1	CSASVGGNYNEQFF	TGCAGTGCTAGTGTGGGGGGAAACTACAATGAGCAGTTCTTC
TRBV28	TRBD2	-	TRBJ2-7	CASTLGLAGNRRQYF	TGTGCCAGCACATTAGGACTAGCGGGAAACCGGCGGCAGTACTTC
TRBV29-1	-	-	TRBJ2-3	CSVGLRDTQYF	TGCAGCGTTGGTTTGCGTGATACGCAGTATTTT
TRBV5-1	-	-	TRBJ1-1	CASTSGSTRNTEAFF	TGCGCCAGCACGTCGGGGAGCACGAGAAACACTGAAGCTTTCTTT
TRBV15	-	-	TRBJ1-5	CATSRGSRGQKSYSNQPQHF	TGTGCCACCAGCAGGGGTTCGAGAGGACAGAAGAGTTATAGCAATCAGCCCCAGCATTTT